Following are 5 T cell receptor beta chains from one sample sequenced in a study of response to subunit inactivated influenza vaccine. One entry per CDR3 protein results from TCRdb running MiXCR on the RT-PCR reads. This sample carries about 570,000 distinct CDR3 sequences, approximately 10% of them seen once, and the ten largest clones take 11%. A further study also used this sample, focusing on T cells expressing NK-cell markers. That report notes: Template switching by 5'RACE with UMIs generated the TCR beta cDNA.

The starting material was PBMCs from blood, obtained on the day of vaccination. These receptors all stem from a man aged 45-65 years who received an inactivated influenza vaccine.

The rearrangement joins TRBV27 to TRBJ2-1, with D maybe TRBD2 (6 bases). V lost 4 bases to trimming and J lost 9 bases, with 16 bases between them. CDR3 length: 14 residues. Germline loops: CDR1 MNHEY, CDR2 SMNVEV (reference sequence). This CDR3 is CASSSQTRSGEQFF. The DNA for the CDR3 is TGTGCCAGCAGTTCCCAGACTAGGTCCGGTGAGCAGTTCTTC.

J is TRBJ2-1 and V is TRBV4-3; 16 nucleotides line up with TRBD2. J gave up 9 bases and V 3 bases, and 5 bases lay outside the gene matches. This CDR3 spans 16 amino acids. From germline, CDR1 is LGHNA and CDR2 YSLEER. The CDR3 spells CASSQGTSGGASEQFF. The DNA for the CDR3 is TGCGCCAGCAGCCAGGGGACTAGCGGGGGGGCCAGTGAGCAGTTCTTC.

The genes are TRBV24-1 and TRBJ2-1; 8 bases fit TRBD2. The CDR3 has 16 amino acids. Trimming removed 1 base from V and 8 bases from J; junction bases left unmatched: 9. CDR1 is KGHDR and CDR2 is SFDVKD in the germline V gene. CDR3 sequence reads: CATSDFGGRTGDEQFF. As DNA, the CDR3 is TGTGCCACCAGTGATTTTGGCGGGAGGACTGGCGATGAGCAGTTCTTC.

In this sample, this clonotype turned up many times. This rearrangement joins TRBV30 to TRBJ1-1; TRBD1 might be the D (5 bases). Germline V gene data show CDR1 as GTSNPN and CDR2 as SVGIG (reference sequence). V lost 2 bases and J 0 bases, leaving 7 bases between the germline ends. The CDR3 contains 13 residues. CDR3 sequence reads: CAWSPGMNTEAFF. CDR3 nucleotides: TGTGCCTGGAGTCCAGGGATGAACACTGAAGCTTTCTTT.

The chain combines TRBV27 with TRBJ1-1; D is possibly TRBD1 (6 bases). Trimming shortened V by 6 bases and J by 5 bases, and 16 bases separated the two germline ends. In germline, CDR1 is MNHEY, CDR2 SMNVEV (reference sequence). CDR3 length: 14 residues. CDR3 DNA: TGTGCCAGCAGCATTTCGGGGGCACGGACTGAAGCTTTCTTT. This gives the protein CASSISGARTEAFF.